These 18 T cell receptor beta chains came from one sample sequenced in a study of PD-1 blockade in classical Hodgkin lymphoma. Described time point: cycle 4 day 1 (C4D1), after less than 7 weeks of nivolumab. Following autologous stem cell transplantation, relapse occurred in every patient, and exposure to brentuximab vedotin varied. Sequencing used immunoSEQ multiplex PCR; TCRdb keeps in-frame clones, though not all of them. The table includes tens of thousands of clones, nearly 80% detected once. Material: peripheral blood mononuclear cells (PBMCs), obtained before the fourth cycle of nivolumab. The receptors were sampled from a human donor with classical Hodgkin lymphoma.

V and J are TRBV7-9 and TRBJ2-5, with D possibly being TRBD2 (5 bases). Germline lookup yields CDR1 SEHNR and CDR2 FQNEAQ (reference sequence). With 5 bases removed from V and 3 bases from J, the gap between germline ends came to 22 bases. This CDR3 comprises 17 residues. CDR3 coding DNA: TGTGCCAGCAGCCGAGACGAACCGAGGGAGACCGAAGAGACCCAGTACTTC. Protein product: CASSRDEPRETEETQYF. The full variable domain, with the rest looked up from reference TRBV7-9 and TRBJ2-5, is DTGVSQNPRHKITKRGQNVTFRCDPISEHNRLYWYRQTLGQGPEFLTYFQNEAQLEKSRLLSDRFSAERPKGSFSTLEIQRTEQGDSAMYLCASSRDEPRETEETQYFGPGTRLLVL.

This sequence joins TRBV25-1 and TRBJ1-6; TRBD1 is a possible D gene (5 bases). Trimming pared 0 bases from V and 5 bases from J, leaving 11 bases between. Germline V gene data show CDR1 as MGHDK and CDR2 as SYGVNS. The CDR3 extends over 16 amino acids. CDR3 in amino acids: CASSEYRGSDNSPLHF. CDR3 DNA: TGTGCCAGCAGTGAATATCGGGGGTCAGATAATTCACCCCTCCACTTT.

The chain recombines TRBV4-3 with TRBJ1-2; possible D gene TRBD1, 5 bases. CDR1 is LGHNA, CDR2 YSLEER, per germline. Trimming removed 1 base from V and 5 bases from J, with 11 bases in between. The CDR3 has 14 amino acids. CDR3 residues: CASSQVPGRYGYTF. The CDR3 DNA reads as TGCGCCAGCAGCCAAGTCCCAGGGCGGTATGGCTACACCTTC.

V usage is TRBV4-1 and J usage is TRBJ1-1, with D maybe TRBD1 (5 bases). The V end lost 4 bases, the J end lost 1 base, and 16 bases lay between the germline ends. The CDR3 loop spans 16 amino acids. CDR1 is MGHRA and CDR2 is YSYEKL in the germline V gene. The CDR3 spells CASSPPGWGGNTEAFF. CDR3 bases: TGCGCCAGCAGCCCGCCAGGGTGGGGGGGGAACACTGAAGCTTTCTTT.

This clone was observed a few times. The chain combines TRBV7-8 with TRBJ2-5; D perhaps matches TRBD2 (6 bases). Germline V lookup: CDR1 SGHVS, CDR2 FQNEAQ. CDR3 length equals 16 residues. Between the trimmed V and J ends, which lost 1 base and 5 bases, there was a span of 17 bases. The CDR3 DNA reads TGTGCCAGCAGCTTAGTTCCCCTAGCGTTGGGGGAGACCCAGTACTTC. It codes for CASSLVPLALGETQYF.

CDR3 coding DNA: TGCGCCAGCAGCTCAGGACTAGCGGAGATGGGGACCCAGTACTTC. Its translation is CASSSGLAEMGTQYF. J is TRBJ2-5 and V is TRBV5-1, with 10 bases matching TRBD2. This CDR3 region has 15 residues. V shed 3 bases and J 7 bases; nucleotides not matched to a gene: 9. Germline V gives CDR1 SGHRS, CDR2 YFSETQ.

The chain carries TRBV10-1 and TRBJ2-3; tentatively, D is TRBD2 (6 bases). CDR1 and CDR2 (germline): WNHNN, SYGVQD (reference sequence). Trimming left V 2 bases short and J 8 bases short, with 11 bases between. The CDR3 is 13 amino acids. The CDR3 sequence: CASSEGPGGTQYF. The CDR3 DNA reads TGCGCCAGCAGTGAGGGGCCCGGGGGTACGCAGTATTTT.

The rearrangement joins TRBV10-3 to TRBJ2-5; 16 positions agree with TRBD2. Trimming removed 6 bases from V and 5 bases from J; junction bases left unmatched: 9. CDR1 ENHRY and CDR2 SYGVKD come from the germline V gene. The length of the CDR3 is 17 residues. The CDR3 loop reads CAISTGTSGRGRETQYF. CDR3 sequence (DNA): TGTGCCATCAGCACCGGGACTAGCGGGAGGGGTCGGGAGACCCAGTACTTC.

The chain combines TRBV5-1 with TRBJ2-5, with D maybe TRBD1 (5 bases). Germline CDR1 and CDR2: SGHRS and YFSETQ. CDR3 length: 14 residues. Trimming removed 2 bases from V and 3 bases from J, with 11 bases in between. DNA of the CDR3: TGCGCCAGCAGCTTTGACAGTACGGAAGAGACCCAGTACTTC. This gives the protein CASSFDSTEETQYF.

This clone was seen a few times. V and J are TRBV7-3 and TRBJ2-7; D may match TRBD1 or TRBD2 (5 bases each). From germline, CDR1 is SGHTA and CDR2 FQGTGA. CDR3 length: 15 residues. Trimming shortened V by 5 bases and J by 3 bases, and 17 bases separated the two germline ends. The CDR3, as DNA: TGTGCCAGCAGCCCCGGGGTAGGGGAATACTACGAGCAGTACTTC. Translation gives CASSPGVGEYYEQYF. Drawing the rest from reference TRBV7-3 and TRBJ2-7, the complete variable domain is GAGVSQTPSNKVTEKGKYVELRCDPISGHTALYWYRQSLGQGPEFLIYFQGTGAADDSGLPNDRFFAVRPEGSVSTLKIQRTERGDSAVYLCASSPGVGEYYEQYFGPGTRLTVT.

The chain links TRBV6-1 to TRBJ2-7; 9 bases line up with TRBD1. This CDR3 has 15 residues. J lost 0 bases, V lost 5 bases, and 5 bases had no gene match. CDR1 is MNHNS, CDR2 SASEGT, per germline. The CDR3 protein is CASSQGQGPSYEQYF. The CDR3, as DNA: TGTGCCAGCAGTCAGGGACAGGGCCCCTCCTACGAGCAGTACTTC.

The V gene is TRBV18, the J gene TRBJ1-3; maybe TRBD1 (5 bases). The V gene lost 3 bases and the J gene lost 1 base, with 13 bases spanning the gap. CDR3 length: 16 residues. Germline CDR1 is KGHSH and CDR2 is LQKENI. The CDR3 coding sequence is TGTGCCAGCTCACCGAGTGGGGGAAAATCTGGAAACACCATATATTTT. It specifies CASSPSGGKSGNTIYF.

The chain couples TRBV2 to TRBJ1-5, with TRBD1 matching over 7 bases. The CDR3 totals 15 residues. Germline CDR1 and CDR2: SNHLY and FYNNEI. Trimming cost V 3 bases and J 4 bases; bases outside gene matches: 6. The CDR3 region is CASSERGTANQPQHF. The CDR3 region has the DNA TGTGCCAGCAGTGAGAGGGGGACAGCGAATCAGCCCCAGCATTTT.

The chain combines TRBV11-2 with TRBJ2-7; D is uncertain. CDR3 length: 14 amino acids. Between the trimmed V and J ends, which lost 1 base and 5 bases, there was a span of 12 bases. Germline V lookup: CDR1 SGHAT, CDR2 FQNNGV. This CDR3 is CASSLGFLENEQYF. For the CDR3, the DNA is TGTGCCAGCAGCTTAGGATTCCTAGAGAACGAGCAGTACTTC.

This clone was seen more than once but under ten times. V and J are TRBV5-4 and TRBJ2-5, with TRBD2 identical over 10 bases. Germline values: CDR1 SGHNT, CDR2 YYREEE (reference sequence). J gave up 4 bases and V 0 bases, and 0 bases lay outside the gene matches. CDR3 size: 14 residues. CDR3 sequence (DNA): TGTGCCAGCAGCTTGGAGCGGGGGGGAGAGACCCAGTACTTC. It encodes CASSLERGGETQYF.

About this clone: The junction shows a germline mismatch at one end, possibly a read error. This rearrangement joins TRBV5-8 to TRBJ1-5; D not certain. Germline assignment: CDR1 SGHTS and CDR2 YDEGEE. The CDR3 contains 14 residues. The CDR3 coding sequence is TGTGCCAGCAGCTTGGGGCAGTTCAATCAGGCCCAGCATTTT. Translation: CASSLGQFNQAQHF.

The chain joins TRBV4-1 to TRBJ2-1, with a weak D call TRBD2 (6 bases). Germline CDR1 reads MGHRA; CDR2 reads YSYEKL. The CDR3 extends over 14 amino acids. V lost 1 base and J 5 bases, leaving 9 bases between the germline ends. The CDR3 here is CASSQVTRNNEQFF. The CDR3 coding sequence is TGCGCCAGCAGCCAAGTGACTAGAAACAATGAGCAGTTCTTC.

The chain joins TRBV28 to TRBJ2-3; no clear D gene. V was clipped by 4 bases and J by 1 base, with 9 bases between them. Germline V CDR1 and CDR2: MDHEN, SYDVKM. There are 14 residues in the CDR3. The CDR3 coding sequence is TGTGCCAGCAGTTACCTATCGGGCACAGATACGCAGTATTTT. It yields the protein CASSYLSGTDTQYF.